The 10 T cell receptor beta chains below come from one sample, sequenced in a study of OX40 agonist ivuxolimab in advanced cancers. TCRdb's table, derived via immunoSEQ multiplex PCR, lists solely in-frame clones and lacks some. The repertoire holds 90,000 to 95,000 clones, with around four fifths as singletons. The starting material was CD4+ or CD8+ T cells sorted from blood, obtained in a trial of the OX40 agonist ivuxolimab. These receptors came from an adult with an advanced solid tumor such as melanoma, head and neck, liver or kidney cancer.

V is TRBV10-1 and J is TRBJ1-3; D gene uncertain. CDR1 and CDR2 (germline): WNHNN, SYGVQD (reference sequence). This CDR3 has 15 residues. The V gene lost 6 bases and the J gene lost 2 bases, with 14 bases spanning the gap. CDR3 coding DNA: TGCGCCAGCAGCCAAGACCTAGGAGCTGGAAACACCATATATTTT. This codes for CASSQDLGAGNTIYF.

The rearrangement links TRBV14 to TRBJ2-3; D tentatively fits TRBD1 or TRBD2 (6 bases each). CDR3 length: 17 amino acids. Germline V gene data show CDR1 as SGHDN and CDR2 as FVKESK. The ends were cut back, 1 base at V and 4 bases at J, with 18 bases in the middle. The CDR3 here is CASSQVGTGALADTQYF. CDR3 sequence (DNA): TGTGCCAGCAGCCAAGTAGGAACGGGGGCGCTGGCAGATACGCAGTATTTT.

The V and J genes are TRBV11-3 and TRBJ1-1, with a possible D match to TRBD1 (5 bases). The CDR3 totals 13 residues. Germline CDR1 is SGHNT and CDR2 is YENEEA. V gave up 4 bases and J gave up 4 bases, with 10 bases separating them. The CDR3 nucleotides are TGTGCCAGCAGCTGGGGGGAGGGCACTGAAGCTTTCTTT. Protein product: CASSWGEGTEAFF.

In this sample, this clone turned up a few times. The chain joins TRBV2 to TRBJ2-1; 11 positions match TRBD1. Germline V gives CDR1 SNHLY, CDR2 FYNNEI. CDR3 length: 15 amino acids. Trimming took 5 bases from V and 7 from J; bases not matched to a gene: 7. The DNA of the CDR3 is TGTGCCAGCAGTCCCCGGGACAGGGGGTTTAATGAGCAGTTCTTC. Its protein product is CASSPRDRGFNEQFF.

The chain recombines TRBV2 with TRBJ2-7, with TRBD1 matching over 9 bases. The CDR3 spans 14 residues. With 8 bases clipped from V and 5 bases from J, the junction kept 10 bases outside the gene matches. Germline V gene sequence: CDR1 SNHLY, CDR2 FYNNEI. This CDR3 reads CASAKTGGLDEQYV. CDR3 DNA sequence: TGTGCCAGCGCAAAAACAGGGGGCCTCGACGAGCAGTACGTC.

The chain combines TRBV18 with TRBJ2-1, with TRBD1 matching over 8 bases. V lost 1 base to trimming and J lost 12 bases; unmatched junction nucleotides: 14. Germline-derived CDR1 and CDR2 are KGHSH and LQKENI. The CDR3 runs to 16 residues. The CDR3 DNA reads as TGTGCCAGCTCACCACAAGCCGGACAGGGTGCGGTAGGGCAGTTCTTC. Protein: CASSPQAGQGAVGQFF.

The gene calls are TRBV9 and TRBJ2-3; the D gene is possibly TRBD1 (6 bases). The CDR3 is made up of 16 amino acids. Trimming cost V 0 bases and J 2 bases, with 13 bases left between them. Germline values: CDR1 SGDLS, CDR2 YYNGEE. The CDR3 sequence is CASSVAGRGFTDTQYF. CDR3 DNA: TGTGCCAGCAGCGTAGCCGGCAGGGGTTTCACAGATACGCAGTATTTT.

The chain has TRBV11-3 and TRBJ2-5; tentative D call: TRBD2 (5 bases). Germline CDR1 SGHNT, CDR2 YENEEA. This CDR3 is 16 amino acids long. V lost 4 bases and J 5 bases, leaving 20 bases between the germline ends. The DNA for the CDR3 is TGTGCCAGCAGCTCGACCGCGGGTGAACGGTCGGAGACCCAGTACTTC. Protein sequence: CASSSTAGERSETQYF.

This rearrangement joins TRBV5-5 to TRBJ1-4; D is ambiguous. Looked up from germline, CDR1 is SGHKS and CDR2 is YYEKEE (reference sequence). This CDR3 contains 14 residues. V was trimmed by 4 bases and J by 8 bases, leaving 15 bases between them. CDR3 protein: CASSNQQVREKLFF. The CDR3 bases are TGTGCCAGCAGCAACCAGCAGGTTCGGGAAAAACTGTTTTTT.

J is TRBJ2-1 and V is TRBV7-6, with 8 bases fitting TRBD1. Germline loops: CDR1 SGHVS, CDR2 FNYEAQ. The CDR3 is 16 residues long. Unmatched junction bases numbered 15, after V lost 5 bases and J lost 9 bases. CDR3 coding DNA: TGTGCCAGCAGCAGAGCAGGGGGCGGCTTGGCCTCTGAGCAGTTCTTC. Translated, it gives CASSRAGGGLASEQFF.